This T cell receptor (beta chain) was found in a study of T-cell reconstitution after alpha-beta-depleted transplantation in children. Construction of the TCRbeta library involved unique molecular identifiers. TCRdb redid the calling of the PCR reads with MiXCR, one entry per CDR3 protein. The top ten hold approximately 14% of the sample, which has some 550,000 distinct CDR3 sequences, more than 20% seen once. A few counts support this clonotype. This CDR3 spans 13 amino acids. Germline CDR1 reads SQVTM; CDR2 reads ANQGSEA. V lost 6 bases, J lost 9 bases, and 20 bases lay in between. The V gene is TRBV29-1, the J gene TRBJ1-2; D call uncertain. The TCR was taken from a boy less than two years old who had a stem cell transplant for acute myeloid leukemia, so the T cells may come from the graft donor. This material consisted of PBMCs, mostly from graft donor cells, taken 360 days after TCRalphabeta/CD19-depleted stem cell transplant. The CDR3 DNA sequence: TGCAGCGTGGTAGGCAGGTCGACTAGTCGCTACACCTTC. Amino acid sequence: CSVVGRSTSRYTF.